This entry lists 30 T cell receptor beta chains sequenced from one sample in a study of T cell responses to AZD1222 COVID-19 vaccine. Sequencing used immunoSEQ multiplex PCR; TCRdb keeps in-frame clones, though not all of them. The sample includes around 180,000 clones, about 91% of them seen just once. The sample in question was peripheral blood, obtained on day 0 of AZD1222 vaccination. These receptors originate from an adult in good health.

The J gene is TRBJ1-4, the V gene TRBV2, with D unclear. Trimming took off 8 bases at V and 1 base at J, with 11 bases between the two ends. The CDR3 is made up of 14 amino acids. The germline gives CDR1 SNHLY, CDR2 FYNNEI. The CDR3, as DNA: TGTGCCAGCCGTGCGACCGAAACTAATGAAAAACTGTTTTTT. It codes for CASRATETNEKLFF.

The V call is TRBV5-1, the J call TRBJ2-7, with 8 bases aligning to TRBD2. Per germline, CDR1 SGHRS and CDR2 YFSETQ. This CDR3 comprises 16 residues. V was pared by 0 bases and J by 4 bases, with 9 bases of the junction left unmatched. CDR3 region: CASSLAPRGAGYEQYF. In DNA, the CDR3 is TGCGCCAGCAGCTTGGCCCCGCGGGGGGCTGGGTACGAGCAGTACTTC.

In nucleotides, the CDR3 is TGTGCCAGCAGTTACTCGACCCGAGAGACGCCACCCCTCCACTTT. This codes for CASSYSTRETPPLHF. The rearrangement joins TRBV6-6 to TRBJ1-6; D remains unclear. The CDR3 is made up of 15 amino acids. The germline gives CDR1 MNHNY, CDR2 SVGAGI (reference sequence). V was clipped by 0 bases and J by 11 bases, with 14 bases between them.

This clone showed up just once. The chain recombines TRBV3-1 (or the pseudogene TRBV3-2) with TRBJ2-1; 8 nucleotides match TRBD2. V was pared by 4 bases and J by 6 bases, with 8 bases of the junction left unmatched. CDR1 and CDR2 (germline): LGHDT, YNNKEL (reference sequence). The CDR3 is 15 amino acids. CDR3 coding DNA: TGTGCCAGCAGCCCCCCCGGCGGGGGGCCCAATGAGCAGTTCTTC. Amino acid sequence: CASSPPGGGPNEQFF.

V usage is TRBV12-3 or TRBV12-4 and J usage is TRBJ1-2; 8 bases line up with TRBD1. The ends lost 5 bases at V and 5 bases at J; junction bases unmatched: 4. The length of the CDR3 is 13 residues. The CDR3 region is CASSPRTGYGYTF. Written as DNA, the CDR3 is TGTGCCAGCAGTCCACGGACAGGGTATGGCTACACCTTC.

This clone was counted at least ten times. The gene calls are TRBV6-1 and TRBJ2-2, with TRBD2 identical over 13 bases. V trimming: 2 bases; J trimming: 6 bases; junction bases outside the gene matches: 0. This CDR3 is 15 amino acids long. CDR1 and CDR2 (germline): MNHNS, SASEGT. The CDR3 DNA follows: TGTGCCAGCAGTGAAACTAGCGGGGGGGCCGGGGAGCTGTTTTTT. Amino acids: CASSETSGGAGELFF.

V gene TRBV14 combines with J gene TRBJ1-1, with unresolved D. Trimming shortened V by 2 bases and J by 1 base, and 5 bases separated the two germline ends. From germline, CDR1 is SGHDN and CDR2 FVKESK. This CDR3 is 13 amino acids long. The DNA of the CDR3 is TGTGCCAGCAGCCAATCAGCGAACACTGAAGCTTTCTTT. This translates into CASSQSANTEAFF.

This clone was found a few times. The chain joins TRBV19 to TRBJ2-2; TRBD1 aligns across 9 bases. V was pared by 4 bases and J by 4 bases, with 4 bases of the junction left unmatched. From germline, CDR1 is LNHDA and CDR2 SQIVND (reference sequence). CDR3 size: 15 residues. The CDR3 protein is CASSTGTGFTGELFF. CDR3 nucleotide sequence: TGTGCCAGTAGTACCGGGACAGGGTTCACCGGGGAGCTGTTTTTT.

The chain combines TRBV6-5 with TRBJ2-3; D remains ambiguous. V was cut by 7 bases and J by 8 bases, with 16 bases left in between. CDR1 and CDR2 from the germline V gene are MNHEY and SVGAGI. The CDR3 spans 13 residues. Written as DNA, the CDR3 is TGTGCCAGCATTAGGACCCTAACGGTTACGCAGTATTTT. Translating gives CASIRTLTVTQYF.

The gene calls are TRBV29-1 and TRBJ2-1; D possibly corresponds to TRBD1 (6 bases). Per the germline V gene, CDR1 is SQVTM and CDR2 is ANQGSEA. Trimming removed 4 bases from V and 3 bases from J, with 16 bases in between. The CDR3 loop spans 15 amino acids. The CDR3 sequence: CSVVMPRTDYNEQFF. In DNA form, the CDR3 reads TGCAGCGTTGTAATGCCAAGGACAGACTACAATGAGCAGTTCTTC.

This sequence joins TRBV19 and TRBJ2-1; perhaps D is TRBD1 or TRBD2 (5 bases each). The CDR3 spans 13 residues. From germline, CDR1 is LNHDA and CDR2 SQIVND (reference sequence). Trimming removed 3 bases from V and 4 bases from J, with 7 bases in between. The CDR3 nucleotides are TGTGCCAGTAGTATCGGGACGTACAATGAGCAGTTCTTC. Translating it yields CASSIGTYNEQFF.

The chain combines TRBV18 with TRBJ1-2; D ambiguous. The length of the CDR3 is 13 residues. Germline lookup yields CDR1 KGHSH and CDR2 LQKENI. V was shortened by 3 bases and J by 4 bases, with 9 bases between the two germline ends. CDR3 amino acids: CASSPDSSYGYTF. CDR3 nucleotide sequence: TGTGCCAGCTCACCGGACTCTTCCTATGGCTACACCTTC.

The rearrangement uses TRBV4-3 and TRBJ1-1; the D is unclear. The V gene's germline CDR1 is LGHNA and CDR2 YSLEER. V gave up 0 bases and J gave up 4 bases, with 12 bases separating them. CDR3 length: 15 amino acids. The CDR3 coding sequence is TGCGCCAGCAGCCAAGATCTTGGGATCCGCACTGAAGCTTTCTTT. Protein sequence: CASSQDLGIRTEAFF.

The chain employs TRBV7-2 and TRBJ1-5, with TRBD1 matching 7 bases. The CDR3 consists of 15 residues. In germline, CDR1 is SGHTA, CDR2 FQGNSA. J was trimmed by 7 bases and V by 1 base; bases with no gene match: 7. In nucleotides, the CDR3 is TGTGCCAGCAGCTTAGAGACAGGGCTTCGGCAGCCCCAGCATTTT. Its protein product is CASSLETGLRQPQHF. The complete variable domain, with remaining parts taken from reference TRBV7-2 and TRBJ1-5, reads GAGVSQSPSNKVTEKGKDVELRCDPISGHTALYWYRQSLGQGLEFLIYFQGNSAPDKSGLPSDRFSAERTGGSVSTLTIQRTQQEDSAVYLCASSLETGLRQPQHFGDGTRLSIL.

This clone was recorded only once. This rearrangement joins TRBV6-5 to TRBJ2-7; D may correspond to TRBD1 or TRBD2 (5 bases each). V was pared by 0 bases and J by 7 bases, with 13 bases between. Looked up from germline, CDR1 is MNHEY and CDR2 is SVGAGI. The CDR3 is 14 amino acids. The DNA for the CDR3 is TGTGCCAGCAGTTACTCGATCCAGGGAGCGGAGCAGTACTTC. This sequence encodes CASSYSIQGAEQYF.

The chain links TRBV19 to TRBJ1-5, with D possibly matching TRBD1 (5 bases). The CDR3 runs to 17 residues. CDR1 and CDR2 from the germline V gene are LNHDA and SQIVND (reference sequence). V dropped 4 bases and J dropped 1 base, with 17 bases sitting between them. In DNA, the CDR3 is TGTGCCAGTAGTAGATTCACCAGAGGGGAGAGCAATCAGCCCCAGCATTTT. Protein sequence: CASSRFTRGESNQPQHF.

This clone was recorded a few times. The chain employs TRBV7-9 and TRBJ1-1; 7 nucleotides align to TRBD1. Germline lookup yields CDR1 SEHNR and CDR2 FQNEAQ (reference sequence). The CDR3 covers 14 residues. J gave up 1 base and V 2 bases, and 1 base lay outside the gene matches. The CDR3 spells CASSLRTGNTEAFF. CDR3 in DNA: TGTGCCAGCAGCTTAAGGACAGGGAACACTGAAGCTTTCTTT.

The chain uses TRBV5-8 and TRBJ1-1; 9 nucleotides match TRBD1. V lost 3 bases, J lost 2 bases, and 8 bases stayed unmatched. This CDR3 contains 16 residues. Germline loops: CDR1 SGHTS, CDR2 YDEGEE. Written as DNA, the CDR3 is TGTGCCAGCAGCTCCGGGACAGGGTCGGGAAACACTGAAGCTTTCTTT. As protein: CASSSGTGSGNTEAFF.

The CDR3 region is CATSTGSNQPQHF. DNA of the CDR3: TGTGCCACCAGTACAGGTAGCAATCAGCCCCAGCATTTT. This chain joins TRBV24-1 and TRBJ1-5, with D perhaps matching TRBD1 (5 bases). The ends were cut back, 6 bases at V and 0 bases at J, with 5 bases in the middle. The CDR3 is made up of 13 amino acids. Per germline, CDR1 KGHDR and CDR2 SFDVKD.

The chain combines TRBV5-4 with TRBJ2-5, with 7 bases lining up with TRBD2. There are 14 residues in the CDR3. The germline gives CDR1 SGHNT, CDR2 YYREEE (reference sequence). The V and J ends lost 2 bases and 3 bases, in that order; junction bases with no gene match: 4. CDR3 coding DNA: TGTGCCAGCAGCTTCGGGGGGTCCAAAGAGACCCAGTACTTC. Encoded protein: CASSFGGSKETQYF.

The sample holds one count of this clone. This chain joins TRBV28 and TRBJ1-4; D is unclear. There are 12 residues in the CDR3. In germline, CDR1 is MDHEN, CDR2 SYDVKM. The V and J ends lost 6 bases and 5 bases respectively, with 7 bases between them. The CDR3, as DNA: TGTGCCAGCAGGAGCCCGAATGAAAAACTGTTTTTT. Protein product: CASRSPNEKLFF.

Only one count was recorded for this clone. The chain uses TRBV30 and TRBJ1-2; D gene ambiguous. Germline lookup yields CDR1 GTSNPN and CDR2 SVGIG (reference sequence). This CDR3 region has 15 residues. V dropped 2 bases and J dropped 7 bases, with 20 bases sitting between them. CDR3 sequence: CAWSSLPGPEGGYTF. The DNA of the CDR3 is TGTGCCTGGAGTTCCCTTCCGGGCCCGGAGGGTGGCTACACCTTC.

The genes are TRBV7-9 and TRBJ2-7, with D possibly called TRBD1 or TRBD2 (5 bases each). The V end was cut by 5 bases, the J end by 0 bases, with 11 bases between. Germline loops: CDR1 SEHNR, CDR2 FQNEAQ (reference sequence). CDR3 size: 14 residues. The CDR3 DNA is TGTGCCAGCAGCCGGGACGGAAGCTCCTACGAGCAGTACTTC. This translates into CASSRDGSSYEQYF.

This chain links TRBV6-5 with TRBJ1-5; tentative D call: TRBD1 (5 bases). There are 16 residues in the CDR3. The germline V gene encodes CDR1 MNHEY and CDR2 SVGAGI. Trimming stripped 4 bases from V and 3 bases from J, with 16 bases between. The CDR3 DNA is TGTGCCAGCAGTTCCTCCGGCAGGGCGAACAATCAGCCCCAGCATTTT. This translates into CASSSSGRANNQPQHF.

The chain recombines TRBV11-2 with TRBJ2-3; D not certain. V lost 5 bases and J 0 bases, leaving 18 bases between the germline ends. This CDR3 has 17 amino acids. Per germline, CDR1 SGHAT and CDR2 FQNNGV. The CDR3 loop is CASSDASWGPSTDTQYF. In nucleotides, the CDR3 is TGTGCCAGCAGCGACGCTTCCTGGGGTCCTAGCACAGATACGCAGTATTTT.

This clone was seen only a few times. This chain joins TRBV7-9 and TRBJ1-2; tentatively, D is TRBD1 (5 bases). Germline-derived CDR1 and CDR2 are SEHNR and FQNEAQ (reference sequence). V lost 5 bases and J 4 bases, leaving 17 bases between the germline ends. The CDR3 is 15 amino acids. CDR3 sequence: CASSRAGEGSYGYTF. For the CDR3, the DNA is TGTGCCAGCAGCAGAGCGGGGGAGGGTTCCTATGGCTACACCTTC.

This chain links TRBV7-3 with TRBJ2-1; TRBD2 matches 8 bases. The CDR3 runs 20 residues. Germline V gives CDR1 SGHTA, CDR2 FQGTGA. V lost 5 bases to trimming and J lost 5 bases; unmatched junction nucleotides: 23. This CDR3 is CASSPGVLIGSGGRHNEQFF. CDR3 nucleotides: TGTGCCAGCAGCCCGGGAGTCTTAATCGGGTCGGGGGGGCGCCACAATGAGCAGTTCTTC.

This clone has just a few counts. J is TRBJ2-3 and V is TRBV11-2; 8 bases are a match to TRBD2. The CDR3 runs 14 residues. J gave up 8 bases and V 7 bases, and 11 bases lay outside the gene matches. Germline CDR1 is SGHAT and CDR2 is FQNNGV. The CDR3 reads CASNPQGLAGTQYF. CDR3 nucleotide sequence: TGTGCCAGCAACCCACAAGGACTAGCTGGTACGCAGTATTTT.

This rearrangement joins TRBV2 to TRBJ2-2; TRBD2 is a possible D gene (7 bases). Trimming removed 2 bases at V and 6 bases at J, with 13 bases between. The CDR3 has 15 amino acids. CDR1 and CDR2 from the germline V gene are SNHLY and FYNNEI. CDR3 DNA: TGTGCCAGCAGTGAATACGGGGGGCCAGCCGGGGAGCTGTTTTTT. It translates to CASSEYGGPAGELFF.

CDR3 residues: CASSLAGQGRETQYF. The CDR3 bases are TGTGCCAGCAGCTTAGCGGGACAGGGGCGGGAGACCCAGTACTTC. The V and J genes are TRBV7-8 and TRBJ2-5; the match to TRBD1 covers 10 bases. The CDR3 sequence is 15 residues long. V dropped 0 bases and J dropped 5; count of bases not matched to a gene: 3. The germline gives CDR1 SGHVS, CDR2 FQNEAQ.